This is a list of T cell receptor beta chains from one sample in a study of OX40 agonist ivuxolimab in advanced cancers. Assay: immunoSEQ multiplex PCR; the TCRdb copy retains only in-frame clones and omits some. The sample consists of about 79,000 clones, roughly nine tenths of them appearing once. Sequences were derived from CD4+ or CD8+ T cells sorted from blood, sampled in a trial of the OX40 agonist ivuxolimab. These receptors all come from an adult with an advanced solid tumor such as melanoma, head and neck, liver or kidney cancer. CDR3s include the opening cysteine and the closing phenylalanine or tryptophan. The D gene is left open where the match is weak. For some rows the clone size is stated as once, few or many, or as a class when expanded; others skip it.

abundance: .
len: 14
j_gene: TRBJ2-7
v_gene: TRBV7-2
d_gene: .
CDR3nt: TGTGCCAGCACCTACGTAGCGCGCCCCTACGAGCAGTACTTC
CDR3aa: CASTYVARPYEQYF

abundance: once
len: 13
j_gene: TRBJ1-5
v_gene: TRBV7-2
d_gene: .
CDR3nt: TGTGCCAGCAGCTTAGGGCAGTATCAGCCCCAGCATTTT
CDR3aa: CASSLGQYQPQHF

abundance: .
len: 14
j_gene: TRBJ2-7
v_gene: TRBV13
d_gene: TRBD1
CDR3nt: TGTGCCAGCAGACCCCCGGGACAGGGTTATGAGCAGTACTTC
CDR3aa: CASRPPGQGYEQYF

abundance: .
len: 12
j_gene: TRBJ2-7
v_gene: TRBV9
d_gene: .
CDR3nt: TGTGCCAGCAGCGGAACAGGGTACGAGCAGTACTTC
CDR3aa: CASSGTGYEQYF

abundance: .
len: 13
j_gene: TRBJ2-7
v_gene: TRBV10-2
d_gene: .
CDR3nt: TGCGCCAGCAGAAAGTTCGAAGGAAACGAGCAGTACTTC
CDR3aa: CASRKFEGNEQYF

abundance: .
len: 14
j_gene: TRBJ2-1
v_gene: TRBV5-1
d_gene: .
CDR3nt: TGCGCCAGCAGCTTGGGGGGAATGAACGGCGAGCAGTTCTTC
CDR3aa: CASSLGGMNGEQFF

abundance: .
len: 15
j_gene: TRBJ2-7
v_gene: TRBV5-6
d_gene: .
CDR3nt: TGTGCCAGCAGTCGGGATCCCGTAATCTCCTACGAGCAGTACTTC
CDR3aa: CASSRDPVISYEQYF

abundance: .
len: 14
j_gene: TRBJ2-1
v_gene: TRBV7-8
d_gene: .
CDR3nt: TGTGCCAGCAGCTTAGCGTGGTCGAGTGATGAGCAGTTCTTC
CDR3aa: CASSLAWSSDEQFF

abundance: once
len: 13
j_gene: TRBJ2-7
v_gene: TRBV6-1
d_gene: .
CDR3nt: TGTGCCAGCAGAAGCGGACCTAACTACGAGCAGTACTTC
CDR3aa: CASRSGPNYEQYF

abundance: .
len: 12
j_gene: TRBJ2-1
v_gene: TRBV7-9
d_gene: .
CDR3nt: TGTGCCAGCAGCATGTCTTACAATGAGCAGTTCTTC
CDR3aa: CASSMSYNEQFF

abundance: .
len: 16
j_gene: TRBJ2-7
v_gene: TRBV7-9
d_gene: .
CDR3nt: TGTGCCAGCAGCTTCTCCAGGCTCCAGCCCTCCTACGAGCAGTACTTC
CDR3aa: CASSFSRLQPSYEQYF

abundance: .
len: 13
j_gene: TRBJ2-7
v_gene: TRBV6-1
d_gene: .
CDR3nt: TGTGCCAGCAGTGGAGACGGAACCTACGAGCAGTACTTC
CDR3aa: CASSGDGTYEQYF

abundance: .
len: 15
j_gene: TRBJ1-6
v_gene: TRBV28
d_gene: .
CDR3nt: TGTGCCAGCAGTTTAAGAGGGACCTATAATTCACCCCTCCACTTT
CDR3aa: CASSLRGTYNSPLHF

abundance: .
len: 16
j_gene: TRBJ2-1
v_gene: TRBV9
d_gene: TRBD2
CDR3nt: TGTGCCAGCAGCGGACTGACTAGCGGGAGTGTCAATGAGCAGTTCTTC
CDR3aa: CASSGLTSGSVNEQFF

abundance: .
len: 12
j_gene: TRBJ2-3
v_gene: TRBV25-1
d_gene: .
CDR3nt: TGTGCCAGCAGTGTGATAGCAGATACGCAGTATTTT
CDR3aa: CASSVIADTQYF

abundance: .
len: 15
j_gene: TRBJ2-1
v_gene: TRBV6-5
d_gene: TRBD2
CDR3nt: TGTGCCAGCAGCCGGGGGGGACTCCCTTACAATGAGCAGTTCTTC
CDR3aa: CASSRGGLPYNEQFF

abundance: .
len: 14
j_gene: TRBJ2-7
v_gene: TRBV5-6
d_gene: .
CDR3nt: TGTGCCAGCAGCTCCGAAGACAGATTCTACGAGCAGTACTTC
CDR3aa: CASSSEDRFYEQYF

abundance: .
len: 16
j_gene: TRBJ2-1
v_gene: TRBV27
d_gene: TRBD2
CDR3nt: TGTGCCAGCAGTTCCGATCCGGGACTAGCGGGAGGTGAGCAGTTCTTC
CDR3aa: CASSSDPGLAGGEQFF

abundance: .
len: 13
j_gene: TRBJ2-7
v_gene: TRBV2
d_gene: .
CDR3nt: TGTGCCAGCAGCGGGAGTTACTCCGACGAGCAGTACTTC
CDR3aa: CASSGSYSDEQYF

abundance: .
len: 14
j_gene: TRBJ1-2
v_gene: TRBV6-1
d_gene: TRBD1
CDR3nt: TGTGCCAGCAGTGAGAGGACAGGATACTATGGCTACACCTTC
CDR3aa: CASSERTGYYGYTF

abundance: once
len: 14
j_gene: TRBJ1-1
v_gene: TRBV5-4
d_gene: .
CDR3nt: TGTGCCAGCAGCTTGGGGGGCACCGACACTGAAGCTTTCTTT
CDR3aa: CASSLGGTDTEAFF

abundance: .
len: 14
j_gene: TRBJ1-2
v_gene: TRBV27
d_gene: .
CDR3nt: TGTGCCAGCAGTTTAACGGGAACCAACTATGGCTACACCTTC
CDR3aa: CASSLTGTNYGYTF

abundance: .
len: 15
j_gene: TRBJ2-3
v_gene: TRBV5-1
d_gene: .
CDR3nt: TGCGCCAGCAGCTTGGAGGTCCCTAGCACAGATACGCAGTATTTT
CDR3aa: CASSLEVPSTDTQYF

abundance: .
len: 15
j_gene: TRBJ2-1
v_gene: TRBV28
d_gene: TRBD2
CDR3nt: TGTGCCAGCAGGATGCCATGGGGGGGAGGCAATGAGCAGTTCTTC
CDR3aa: CASRMPWGGGNEQFF

abundance: .
len: 15
j_gene: TRBJ1-1
v_gene: TRBV7-9
d_gene: TRBD1
CDR3nt: TGTGCCAGCAGCTTATTTGACAGGGGGGGCACTGAAGCTTTCTTT
CDR3aa: CASSLFDRGGTEAFF

abundance: .
len: 16
j_gene: TRBJ2-2
v_gene: TRBV13
d_gene: TRBD2
CDR3nt: TGTGCCAGCAGCTTAGACCTAGCGGGGATCACCGGGGAGCTGTTTTTT
CDR3aa: CASSLDLAGITGELFF

abundance: .
len: 15
j_gene: TRBJ1-5
v_gene: TRBV5-1
d_gene: TRBD1
CDR3nt: TGCGCCAGCAGCTGGACAGGGAATGTGGATCAGCCCCAGCATTTT
CDR3aa: CASSWTGNVDQPQHF

abundance: .
len: 13
j_gene: TRBJ2-7
v_gene: TRBV7-8
d_gene: .
CDR3nt: TGTGCCAGCAGACGTTCAGGCTCCTACGAGCAGTACTTC
CDR3aa: CASRRSGSYEQYF

abundance: .
len: 14
j_gene: TRBJ2-1
v_gene: TRBV29-1
d_gene: TRBD2
CDR3nt: TGCAGCGTTGATGGGACTAGGGGGGTGAATGAGCAGTTCTTC
CDR3aa: CSVDGTRGVNEQFF

abundance: few
len: 15
j_gene: TRBJ2-3
v_gene: TRBV7-3
d_gene: TRBD2
CDR3nt: TGTGCCAGCAGCCCAGGGACTAGCGGCACAGATACGCAGTATTTT
CDR3aa: CASSPGTSGTDTQYF

abundance: medium-sized
len: 13
j_gene: TRBJ1-1
v_gene: TRBV9
d_gene: TRBD1
CDR3nt: TGTGCCAGCAGCCAGGGGGGTCTACGAGAAGCTTTCTTT
CDR3aa: CASSQGGLREAFF

abundance: .
len: 15
j_gene: TRBJ2-3
v_gene: TRBV5-1
d_gene: TRBD2
CDR3nt: TGCGCCAGCAGCGGACTAGCGGAGAGCACAGATACGCAGTATTTT
CDR3aa: CASSGLAESTDTQYF

abundance: .
len: 15
j_gene: TRBJ2-5
v_gene: TRBV6-5
d_gene: TRBD2
CDR3nt: TGTGCCAGCACCCTAGCCGCGGGAGCCCAGGAGACCCAGTACTTC
CDR3aa: CASTLAAGAQETQYF

abundance: .
len: 15
j_gene: TRBJ2-7
v_gene: TRBV30
d_gene: TRBD2
CDR3nt: TGTGCCTGGAGCGCCGGGACTAGCGCTTCCTACGAGCAGTACTTC
CDR3aa: CAWSAGTSASYEQYF

abundance: .
len: 15
j_gene: TRBJ2-1
v_gene: TRBV5-1
d_gene: .
CDR3nt: TGCGCCAGCAGCTTTACCGGGGAGTCCTACAATGAGCAGTTCTTC
CDR3aa: CASSFTGESYNEQFF

abundance: few
len: 17
j_gene: TRBJ2-7
v_gene: TRBV4-1
d_gene: .
CDR3nt: TGCGCCAGCAGCCAAGCTTCGGGTTTTGGGGCCCCCTACGAGCAGTACTTC
CDR3aa: CASSQASGFGAPYEQYF

abundance: .
len: 16
j_gene: TRBJ2-7
v_gene: TRBV6-1
d_gene: .
CDR3nt: TGTGCCATCAGTGAGTCGCCACAGGAGATCTCCTACGAGCAGTACTTC
CDR3aa: CAISESPQEISYEQYF

abundance: .
len: 15
j_gene: TRBJ2-7
v_gene: TRBV7-8
d_gene: .
CDR3nt: TGTGCCAGCAGCTTCGGCAACACGGGGAGCTACGAGCAGTACTTC
CDR3aa: CASSFGNTGSYEQYF

abundance: .
len: 14
j_gene: TRBJ2-1
v_gene: TRBV27
d_gene: TRBD1
CDR3nt: TGTGCCAGCAGCCGGACAGGGGCCGCAGATGAGCAGTTCTTC
CDR3aa: CASSRTGAADEQFF

abundance: .
len: 14
j_gene: TRBJ1-1
v_gene: TRBV7-9
d_gene: .
CDR3nt: TGTGCCAGCAGCTTAAGCAGAATGAACACTGAAGCTTTCTTT
CDR3aa: CASSLSRMNTEAFF

abundance: once
len: 15
j_gene: TRBJ2-3
v_gene: TRBV5-1
d_gene: TRBD2
CDR3nt: TGCGCCAGCAGCTTGGGCGGGAGTGACACAGATACGCAGTATTTT
CDR3aa: CASSLGGSDTDTQYF

abundance: .
len: 14
j_gene: TRBJ2-1
v_gene: TRBV6-5
d_gene: TRBD2
CDR3nt: TGTGCCAGCACCCTGGGAGGGGTTTACAATGAGCAGTTCTTC
CDR3aa: CASTLGGVYNEQFF